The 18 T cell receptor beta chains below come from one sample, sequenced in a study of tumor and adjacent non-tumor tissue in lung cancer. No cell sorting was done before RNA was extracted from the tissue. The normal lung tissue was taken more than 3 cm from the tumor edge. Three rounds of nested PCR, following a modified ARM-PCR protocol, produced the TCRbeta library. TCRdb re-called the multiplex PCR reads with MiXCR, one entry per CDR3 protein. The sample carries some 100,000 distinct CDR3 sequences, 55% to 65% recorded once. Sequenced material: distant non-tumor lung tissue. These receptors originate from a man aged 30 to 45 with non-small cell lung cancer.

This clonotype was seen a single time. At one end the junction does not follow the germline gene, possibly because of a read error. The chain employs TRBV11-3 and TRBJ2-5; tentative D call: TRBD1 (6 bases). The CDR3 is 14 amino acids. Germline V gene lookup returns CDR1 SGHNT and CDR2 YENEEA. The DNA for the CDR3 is TGTGCCAGCAGTTCCGGGGCAGGGGTAGAGACCCGGTACTTC. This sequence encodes CASSSGAGVETRYF.

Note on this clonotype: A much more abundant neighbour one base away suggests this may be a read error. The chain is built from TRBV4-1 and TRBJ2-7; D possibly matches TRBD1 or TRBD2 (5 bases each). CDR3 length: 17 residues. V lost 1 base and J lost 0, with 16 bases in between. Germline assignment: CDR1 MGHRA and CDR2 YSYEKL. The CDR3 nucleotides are TGCGCCAGCAGCCAAGCGAACGGGACGGCGACCTCCTACGAGCAGTACTTC. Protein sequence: CASSQANGTATSYEQYF.

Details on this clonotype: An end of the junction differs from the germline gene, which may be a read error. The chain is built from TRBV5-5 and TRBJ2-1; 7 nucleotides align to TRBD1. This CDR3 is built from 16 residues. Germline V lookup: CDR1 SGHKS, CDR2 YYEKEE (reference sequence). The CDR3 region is CASNLGFGQVYNEQFF. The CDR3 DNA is TGTGCCAGCAACTTGGGCTTTGGACAGGTATACAATGAGCAGTTCTTC.

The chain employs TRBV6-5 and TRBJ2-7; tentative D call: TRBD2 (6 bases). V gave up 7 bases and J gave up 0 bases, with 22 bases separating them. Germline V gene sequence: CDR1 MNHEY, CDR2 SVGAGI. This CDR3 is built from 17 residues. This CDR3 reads CASTTGVGRGNSYEQYF. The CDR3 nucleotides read TGTGCCAGCACCACGGGAGTTGGGAGAGGGAACTCCTACGAGCAGTACTTC.

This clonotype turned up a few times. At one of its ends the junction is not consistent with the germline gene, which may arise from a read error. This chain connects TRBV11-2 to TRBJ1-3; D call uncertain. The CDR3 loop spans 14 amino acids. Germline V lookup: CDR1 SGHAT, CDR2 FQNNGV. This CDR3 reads CASSLEYSGKTIYF. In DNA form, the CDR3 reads TGTGCCAGCAGCTTAGAATACTCTGGAAAGACCATATATTTT.

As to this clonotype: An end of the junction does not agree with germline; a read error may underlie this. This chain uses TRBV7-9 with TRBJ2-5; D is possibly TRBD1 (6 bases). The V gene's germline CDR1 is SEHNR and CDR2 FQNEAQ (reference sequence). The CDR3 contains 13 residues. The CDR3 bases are TGTGCCAGCAGCTTTGGGGGCCAGGAGACCCACTACTTC. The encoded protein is CASSFGGQETHYF.

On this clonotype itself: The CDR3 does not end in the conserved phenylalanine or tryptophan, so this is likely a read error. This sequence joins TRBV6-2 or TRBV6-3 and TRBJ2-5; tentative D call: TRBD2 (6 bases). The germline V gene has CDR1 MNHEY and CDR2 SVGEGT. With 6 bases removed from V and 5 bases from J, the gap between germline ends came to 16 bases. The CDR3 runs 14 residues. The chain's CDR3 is CASSPRLGGETQYI. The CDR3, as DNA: TGTGCCAGCAGCCCCAGACTAGGAGGTGAGACCCAGTACATC.

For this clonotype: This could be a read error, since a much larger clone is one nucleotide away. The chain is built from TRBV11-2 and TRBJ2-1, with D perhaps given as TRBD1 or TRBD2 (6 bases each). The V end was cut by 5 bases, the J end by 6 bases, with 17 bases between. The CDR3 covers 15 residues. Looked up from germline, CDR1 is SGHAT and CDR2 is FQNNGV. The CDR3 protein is CASSHRGGRGNEQFF. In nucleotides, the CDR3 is TGTGCCAGCAGCCACAGAGGGGGGAGAGGCAATGAGCAGTTCTTC.

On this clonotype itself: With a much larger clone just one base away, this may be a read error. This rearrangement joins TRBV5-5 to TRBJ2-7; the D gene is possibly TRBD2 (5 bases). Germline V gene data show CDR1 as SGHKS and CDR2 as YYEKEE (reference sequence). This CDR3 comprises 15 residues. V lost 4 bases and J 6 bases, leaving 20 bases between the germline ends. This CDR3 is CASSPVEVSGSEQYF. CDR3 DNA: TGTGCCAGCAGCCCGGTGGAGGTTTCGGGAAGCGAGCAGTACTTC.

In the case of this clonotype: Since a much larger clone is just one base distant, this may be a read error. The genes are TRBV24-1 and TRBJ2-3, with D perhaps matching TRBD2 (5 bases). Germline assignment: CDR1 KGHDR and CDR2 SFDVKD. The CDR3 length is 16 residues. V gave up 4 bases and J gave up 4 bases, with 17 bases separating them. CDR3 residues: CATSDPRSASSDTQYF. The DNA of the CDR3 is TGTGCCACCAGTGACCCGAGGTCAGCTAGCTCAGATACGCAGTATTTT.

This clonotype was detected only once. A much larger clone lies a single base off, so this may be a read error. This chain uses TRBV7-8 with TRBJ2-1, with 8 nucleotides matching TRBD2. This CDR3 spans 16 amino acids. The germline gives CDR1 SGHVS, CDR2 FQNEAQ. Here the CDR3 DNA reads TGTGCCAGCAGCTTATTAGCGGGATTCTCCTACGATGAGCAGTTCTTC. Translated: CASSLLAGFSYDEQFF.

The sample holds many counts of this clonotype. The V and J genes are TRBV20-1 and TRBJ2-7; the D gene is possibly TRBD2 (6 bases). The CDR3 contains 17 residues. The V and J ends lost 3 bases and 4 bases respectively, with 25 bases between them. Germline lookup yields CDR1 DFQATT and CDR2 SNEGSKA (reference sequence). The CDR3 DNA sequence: TGCAGTGCTAGTAGGGAGGCTTCTAGGTCCCTGATTTACGAGCAGTACTTC. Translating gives CSASREASRSLIYEQYF.

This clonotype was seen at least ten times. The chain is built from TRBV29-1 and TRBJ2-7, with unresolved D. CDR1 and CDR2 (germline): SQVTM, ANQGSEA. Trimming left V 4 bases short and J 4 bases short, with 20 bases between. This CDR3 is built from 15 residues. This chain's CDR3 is CSVVPRVTEFYEQYF. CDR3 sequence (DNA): TGCAGCGTTGTTCCCCGGGTTACAGAGTTTTACGAGCAGTACTTC.

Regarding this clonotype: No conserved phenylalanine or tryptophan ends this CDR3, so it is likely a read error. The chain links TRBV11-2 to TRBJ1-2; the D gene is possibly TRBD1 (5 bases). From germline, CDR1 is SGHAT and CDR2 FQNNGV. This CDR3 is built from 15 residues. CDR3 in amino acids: CTSSFDSVLYGGYTL. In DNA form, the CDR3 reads TGTACCAGCAGCTTCGACAGCGTCCTCTATGGAGGCTACACCTTG.

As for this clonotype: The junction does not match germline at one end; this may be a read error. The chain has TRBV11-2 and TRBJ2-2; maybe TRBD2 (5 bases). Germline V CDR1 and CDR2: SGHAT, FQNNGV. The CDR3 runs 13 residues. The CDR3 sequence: CANNLVVAGELLF. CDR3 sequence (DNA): TGTGCCAACAACTTAGTCGTGGCCGGGGAGCTGCTTTTT. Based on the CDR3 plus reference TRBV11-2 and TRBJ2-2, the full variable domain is EAGVAQSPRYKIIEKRQSVAFWCNPISGHATLYWYQQILGQGPKLLIQFQNNGVVDDSQLPKDRFSAERLKGVDSTLKIQPAKLEDSAVYLCANNLVVAGELLFGEGSRLTVL.

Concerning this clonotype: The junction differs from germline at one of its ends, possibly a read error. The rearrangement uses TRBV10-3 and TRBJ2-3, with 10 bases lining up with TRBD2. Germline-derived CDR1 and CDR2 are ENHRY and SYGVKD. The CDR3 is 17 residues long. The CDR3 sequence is CAISDKSSGGTTDTQYF. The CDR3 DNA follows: TGTGCCATCAGTGATAAGTCTAGCGGGGGCACCACAGACACGCAGTATTTT.

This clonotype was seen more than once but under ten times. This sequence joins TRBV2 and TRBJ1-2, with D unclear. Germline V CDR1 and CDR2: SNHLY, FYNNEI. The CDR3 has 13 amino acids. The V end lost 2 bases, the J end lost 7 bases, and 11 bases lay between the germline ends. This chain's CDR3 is CASSENTVGGYTF. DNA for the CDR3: TGTGCCAGCAGTGAAAATACAGTAGGTGGCTACACCTTC. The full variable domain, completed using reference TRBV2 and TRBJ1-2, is EPEVTQTPSHQVTQMGQEVILRCVPISNHLYFYWYRQILGQKVEFLVSFYNNEISEKSEIFDDQFSVERPDGSNFTLKIRSTKLEDSAMYFCASSENTVGGYTFGSGTRLTVV.

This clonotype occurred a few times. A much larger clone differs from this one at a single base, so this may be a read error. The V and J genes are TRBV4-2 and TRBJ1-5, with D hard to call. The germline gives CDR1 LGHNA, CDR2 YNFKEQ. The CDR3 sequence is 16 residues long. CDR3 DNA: TGTGCCAGCAACCAAGTAACAGCTAATAGCAATCAGCCCCAGCATTTT. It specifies CASNQVTANSNQPQHF.